These T cell receptor beta chains were read from a single sample in a study of T-cell memory formation after mild COVID-19. TCRdb processed the 5' RACE reads anew with MiXCR; each CDR3 protein has one entry. The table has around 110,000 distinct CDR3 sequences, approximately 15% seen once. The sequenced sample was PBMCs or a T cell subset sorted from them (not recorded which). These receptors all stem from a man aged 18 to 30 who had mild COVID-19 (a few samples of this study predate the infection). Cell type and time point are not known. The CDR3 runs from the conserved cysteine through the conserved F or W. D genes are given only for firm matches. Clone size, where shown, is once, few, many, or a class for clones that have expanded.

NA,TRBV5-6,TRBJ2-1,few,CASSLRWDSEQFF,TGTGCCAGCAGCTTGAGGTGGGATAGTGAGCAGTTCTTC
NA,TRBV12-3/TRBV12-4,TRBJ1-2,NA,CASSFVPRRGYTF,TGTGCCAGCAGTTTCGTCCCCCGCCGTGGCTACACCTTC
NA,TRBV5-4,TRBJ2-1,few,CASSSPWGEGGNEQFF,TGTGCCAGCAGCTCCCCCTGGGGCGAAGGGGGCAATGAGCAGTTCTTC
TRBD2,TRBV4-1,TRBJ2-2,few,CASRLRGDTGELFF,TGCGCCAGCAGGTTACGGGGGGACACCGGGGAGCTGTTTTTT
TRBD1,TRBV5-1,TRBJ1-1,NA,CASSLDQQGAGTEAFF,TGCGCCAGCAGCTTGGATCAGCAGGGGGCGGGCACTGAAGCTTTCTTT
NA,TRBV6-5,TRBJ1-5,few,CASRDSSNQPQHF,TGTGCCAGCAGGGACAGCAGCAATCAGCCCCAGCATTTT
NA,TRBV24-1,TRBJ2-3,NA,CATSDSRWLLGDTQYF,TGTGCCACCAGTGATTCGAGGTGGCTCCTGGGGGATACGCAGTATTTT
NA,TRBV7-2,TRBJ1-2,few,CASSPPGGYTF,TGTGCCAGCAGCCCCCCCGGTGGCTACACCTTC
NA,TRBV24-1,TRBJ2-1,few,CATSDWGKQGNEQFF,TGTGCCACCAGTGATTGGGGAAAACAGGGCAATGAGCAGTTCTTC
TRBD2,TRBV7-2,TRBJ2-5,few,CASSIGLAVETQYF,TGTGCCAGCAGCATCGGACTAGCGGTAGAGACCCAGTACTTC
NA,TRBV2,TRBJ2-1,few,CASRATGENNEQFF,TGTGCCAGCAGGGCCACTGGGGAAAACAATGAGCAGTTCTTC
TRBD1,TRBV29-1,TRBJ1-2,NA,CSVGIITRTGHGYTF,TGCAGCGTTGGTATCATCACCCGGACAGGGCATGGCTACACCTTC
NA,TRBV7-9,TRBJ2-1,many,CASSPGTEQFF,TGTGCCAGCAGCCCCGGGACTGAGCAGTTCTTC
NA,TRBV4-1,TRBJ1-1,few,CASSQGVDREAFF,TGCGCCAGCAGCCAAGGGGTCGACAGAGAAGCTTTCTTT
NA,TRBV4-3,TRBJ1-3,few,CASSLGKGSGNTIYF,TGCGCCAGCAGCCTAGGGAAAGGCTCTGGAAACACCATATATTTT
NA,TRBV18,TRBJ2-1,few,CASSPRPGLGAYNEQFF,TGTGCCAGCTCACCAAGGCCAGGGCTGGGCGCCTACAATGAGCAGTTCTTC